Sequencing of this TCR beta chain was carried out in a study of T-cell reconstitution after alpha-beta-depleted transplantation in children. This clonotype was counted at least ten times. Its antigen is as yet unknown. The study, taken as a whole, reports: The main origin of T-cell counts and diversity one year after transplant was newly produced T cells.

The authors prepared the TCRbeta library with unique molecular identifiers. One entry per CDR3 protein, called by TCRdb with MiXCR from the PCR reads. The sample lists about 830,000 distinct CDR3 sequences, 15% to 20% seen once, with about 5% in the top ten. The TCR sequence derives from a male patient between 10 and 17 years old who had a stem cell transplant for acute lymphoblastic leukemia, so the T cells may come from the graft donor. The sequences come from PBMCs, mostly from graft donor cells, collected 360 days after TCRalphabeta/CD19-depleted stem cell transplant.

The CDR3 DNA reads TGCAGCGCACATCAGGGGGACACAGATACGCAGTATTTT. This encodes CSAHQGDTDTQYF. This chain uses TRBV29-1 with TRBJ2-3; 7 nucleotides line up with TRBD1. Germline loops: CDR1 SQVTM, CDR2 ANQGSEA. CDR3 size: 13 residues. After removal of 7 bases from V and 2 bases from J, the junction contained 6 bases not matched to a gene.